This TCR beta chain was captured in a study of blood T cell repertoires in COVID-19. Study-level information: Samples came from the United States, Italy and Spain, spanning acute and convalescent COVID-19. PBMCs, B-cell-depleted T cells, or T cells provided the cDNA or gDNA that made up the material.

This clone was detected only a few times. As handled by the study authors: Amplification from reference gene primers served as the basis for estimated nucleated cell counts. Sequenced by immunoSEQ multiplex PCR; TCRdb stores in-frame clones only, minus some. V and J calls and clone size are given by that table; D and trimming were obtained from the DNA. The table lists 150,000 to 200,000 clones, around 85% of them singletons. This CDR3 comprises 16 residues. The V end lost 0 bases, the J end lost 4 bases, and 16 bases lay between the germline ends. The germline CDR1 and CDR2 sequences are SGDLS and YYNGEE.

The chain is built from TRBV9 and TRBJ1-2; tentatively, D is TRBD1 (6 bases). The receptor was isolated from a human donor in a cohort sampled during active COVID-19. Material: peripheral blood. The CDR3 DNA is TGTGCCAGCAGCGTAGGAGGACAGATTGCCCTCTATGGCTACACCTTC. Its translation is CASSVGGQIALYGYTF. The entire variable domain, with the rest obtained from reference TRBV9 and TRBJ1-2, is as follows: DSGVTQTPKHLITATGQRVTLRCSPRSGDLSVYWYQQSLDQGLQFLIQYYNGEERAKGNILERFSAQQFPDLHSELNLSSLELGDSALYFCASSVGGQIALYGYTFGSGTRLTVV.